These 18 T cell receptor beta chains were sequenced from one sample in a study of T-cell memory formation after mild COVID-19. TCRdb fed the 5' RACE reads into MiXCR, producing one record per CDR3 protein. The table includes about 400,000 distinct CDR3 sequences, 15% to 20% detected once. The sample taken for sequencing was PBMCs or a T cell subset sorted from them (not recorded which). All receptors come from a man between 18 and 29 years old who had mild COVID-19 (a few samples of this study predate the infection). Cell type and time point are not known.

This clonotype was observed a few times. The rearrangement links TRBV7-2 to TRBJ2-3; D remains ambiguous. V was trimmed by 1 base and J by 5 bases, leaving 13 bases between them. Germline V lookup: CDR1 SGHTA, CDR2 FQGNSA. CDR3 length: 15 residues. The CDR3 sequence is CASSLVLISGDTQYF. The CDR3, as DNA: TGTGCCAGCAGCTTAGTGCTCATCTCGGGAGATACGCAGTATTTT.

CDR3 sequence (DNA): TGCGCCAGCAGCCAAGTCCAAGGGAACACTGAAGCTTTCTTT. This gives the protein CASSQVQGNTEAFF. The chain recombines TRBV4-3 with TRBJ1-1; D is ambiguous. V gave up 1 base and J gave up 1 base, with 7 bases separating them. Germline loops: CDR1 LGHNA, CDR2 YSLEER. The CDR3 extends over 14 amino acids.

The V call is TRBV4-3, the J call TRBJ2-7, with TRBD2 identical over 10 bases. This CDR3 contains 17 residues. Germline V gene sequence: CDR1 LGHNA, CDR2 YSLEER. Trimming took 2 bases from V and 3 from J; bases not matched to a gene: 10. CDR3 amino acids: CASSQLRGRLAGYEQYF. In DNA form, the CDR3 reads TGCGCCAGCAGCCAACTAAGGGGAAGACTAGCGGGCTACGAGCAGTACTTC.

V gene TRBV7-2 combines with J gene TRBJ1-4; TRBD1 agrees at 7 bases. The germline gives CDR1 SGHTA, CDR2 FQGNSA. V lost 6 bases and J lost 5; bases outside the gene matches: 6. The CDR3 contains 14 residues. The CDR3 bases are TGTGCCAGCAGGGCGGACAGGCTAAATGAAAAACTGTTTTTT. Its translation: CASRADRLNEKLFF.

The V gene is TRBV6-6, the J gene TRBJ2-2; tentatively, D is TRBD1 (5 bases). CDR3 length: 16 amino acids. The germline CDR1 and CDR2 sequences are MNHNY and SVGAGI (reference sequence). Trimming stripped 0 bases from V and 3 bases from J, with 11 bases between. The CDR3, as DNA: TGTGCCAGCAGTTACTCTTGGCTGACAGACACCGGGGAGCTGTTTTTT. Protein product: CASSYSWLTDTGELFF.

This clonotype showed up just a few times. The chain couples TRBV7-3 to TRBJ2-1; 11 bases fit TRBD2. Per the germline V gene, CDR1 is SGHTA and CDR2 is FQGTGA. Germline trimming cut 5 bases from V and 7 bases from J; bases unmatched to any gene: 7. This CDR3 is 15 amino acids long. The CDR3 sequence is CASSPRLAGWNEQFF. For the CDR3, the DNA is TGTGCCAGCAGCCCCAGACTAGCGGGGTGGAATGAGCAGTTCTTC. The entire variable domain, with the rest obtained from reference TRBV7-3 and TRBJ2-1, is as follows: GAGVSQTPSNKVTEKGKYVELRCDPISGHTALYWYRQSLGQGPEFLIYFQGTGAADDSGLPNDRFFAVRPEGSVSTLKIQRTERGDSAVYLCASSPRLAGWNEQFFGPGTRLTVL.

The chain recombines TRBV3-1 with TRBJ2-1, with 7 bases fitting TRBD1. V lost 4 bases, J lost 8 bases, and 23 bases stayed unmatched. Per the germline V gene, CDR1 is LGHDT and CDR2 is YNNKEL (reference sequence). The CDR3 extends over 19 amino acids. CDR3 DNA sequence: TGTGCCAGCAGCCTTTTCCGGGACAGACTACCTCCTAGGAGAGATGAGCAGTTCTTC. Protein product: CASSLFRDRLPPRRDEQFF.

Only a few counts were recorded for this clonotype. The rearrangement uses TRBV3-1 and TRBJ2-5; TRBD2 aligns across 9 bases. Trimming at V came to 0 bases and at J to 5 bases, leaving 10 bases not matched to a gene. The V gene's germline CDR1 is LGHDT and CDR2 YNNKEL (reference sequence). The CDR3 is 17 amino acids. CDR3 residues: CASSQDRLRGGSETQYF. The CDR3 bases are TGTGCCAGCAGCCAAGATAGGCTGCGGGGGGGCTCGGAGACCCAGTACTTC.

The rearrangement joins TRBV20-1 to TRBJ1-2; 9 nucleotides match TRBD1. CDR1 and CDR2 (germline): DFQATT, SNEGSKA (reference sequence). V trimming: 2 bases; J trimming: 8 bases; junction bases outside the gene matches: 12. The CDR3 extends over 15 amino acids. The CDR3 is CSARRDRAEFYGYTF. The CDR3 DNA sequence: TGCAGTGCTAGACGGGACAGGGCGGAGTTTTACGGCTACACCTTC.

The genes are TRBV11-2 and TRBJ2-5, with D possibly TRBD1 on 6 matching bases. V lost 5 bases and J lost 2, with 18 bases in between. The CDR3 sequence is 16 residues long. The germline CDR1 and CDR2 sequences are SGHAT and FQNNGV. Here the CDR3 reads CASSPGEGFRQETQYF. The CDR3 nucleotides are TGTGCCAGCAGCCCAGGGGAAGGTTTTCGGCAAGAGACCCAGTACTTC.

This clonotype has at least ten counts. The rearrangement joins TRBV5-1 to TRBJ2-3, with unresolved D. The CDR3 extends over 16 amino acids. Germline lookup yields CDR1 SGHRS and CDR2 YFSETQ. Trimming took 4 bases from V and 2 from J, leaving 17 bases between them. CDR3 residues: CASSTDPQTYTDTQYF. CDR3 bases: TGCGCCAGCAGCACAGACCCCCAGACCTACACAGATACGCAGTATTTT.

The rearrangement joins TRBV12-3 or TRBV12-4 to TRBJ2-1; 12 positions agree with TRBD2. This CDR3 contains 16 residues. With V trimmed by 5 bases and J by 10 bases, 12 bases remained unmatched. The DNA for the CDR3 is TGTGCCAGCAGTGCCCCGCTAGCGGGGGGGCCTAGGGAGCAGTTCTTC. Protein sequence: CASSAPLAGGPREQFF.

The chain combines TRBV4-2 with TRBJ2-2, with no clear D. Germline CDR1 and CDR2: LGHNA and YNFKEQ. Trimming stripped 3 bases from V and 5 bases from J, with 10 bases between. The CDR3 covers 14 residues. The CDR3 DNA follows: TGTGCCAGCAGCCACGGCCGAAATACCGGGGAGCTGTTTTTT. It codes for CASSHGRNTGELFF.

V usage is TRBV7-3 and J usage is TRBJ2-1; TRBD1 is a possible D gene (5 bases). This CDR3 contains 15 residues. Germline CDR1 SGHTA, CDR2 FQGTGA. Trimming stripped 5 bases from V and 4 bases from J, with 15 bases between. For the CDR3, the DNA is TGTGCCAGCAGCCCAGCTACAGGAGAATACAATGAGCAGTTCTTC. It encodes CASSPATGEYNEQFF. Together with reference TRBV7-3 and TRBJ2-1, the CDR3 gives the full variable domain: GAGVSQTPSNKVTEKGKYVELRCDPISGHTALYWYRQSLGQGPEFLIYFQGTGAADDSGLPNDRFFAVRPEGSVSTLKIQRTERGDSAVYLCASSPATGEYNEQFFGPGTRLTVL.

V usage is TRBV27 and J usage is TRBJ1-1, with D tentatively TRBD1 (5 bases). The CDR3 is 15 residues long. Trimming pared 5 bases from V and 4 bases from J, leaving 17 bases between. CDR1 and CDR2 from the germline V gene are MNHEY and SMNVEV (reference sequence). CDR3 bases: TGTGCCAGCAGTGCTACCCAGGGCAGAGGCACTGAAGCTTTCTTT. The encoded protein is CASSATQGRGTEAFF.

The J gene is TRBJ1-2, the V gene TRBV7-2; maybe TRBD1 (5 bases). The CDR3 consists of 13 residues. V lost 5 bases and J lost 3, with 10 bases in between. The germline V gene encodes CDR1 SGHTA and CDR2 FQGNSA. The CDR3 nucleotides are TGTGCCAGCAGCCATGGGGGGTACTATGGCTACACCTTC. Protein product: CASSHGGYYGYTF.

This clonotype was observed a handful of times. The V gene is TRBV6-5, the J gene TRBJ2-3; 8 nucleotides match TRBD2. Germline assignment: CDR1 MNHEY and CDR2 SVGAGI. The trim removed 5 bases at V and 0 bases at J, leaving 4 bases unmatched. This CDR3 spans 15 amino acids. The CDR3 reads CASSRAGDSTDTQYF. The CDR3 region has the DNA TGTGCCAGCAGTAGAGCGGGGGACAGCACAGATACGCAGTATTTT.

In this sample, this clonotype turned up a few times. This rearrangement joins TRBV20-1 to TRBJ2-7; D is uncertain. Germline values: CDR1 DFQATT, CDR2 SNEGSKA (reference sequence). CDR3 length: 11 amino acids. Trimming removed 3 bases at V and 3 bases at J, with 6 bases between. In DNA, the CDR3 is TGCAGTGCTAGTTCGGGCTACGAGCAGTACTTC. Translating it yields CSASSGYEQYF.